One sample yielded the 10 T cell receptor beta chains listed below, sequenced in a study of CD8+CD57+ T cells in acquired aplastic anemia. Genomic DNA served as template for TCR beta VDJ and CDR3 profiling. TCRdb used MiXCR to reprocess the reads, holding one entry per CDR3 protein. Of 190,000 or so distinct CDR3 sequences listed, around 60% were seen once; the top ten hold approximately 32%. Source material: sorted CD4+, CD8+, or CD8+CD57+ T cells (not recorded which) from PBMCs. These receptors all stem from a human donor in good health.

The chain joins TRBV15 to TRBJ1-3, with D uncertain. The CDR3 length is 13 residues. Germline-derived CDR1 and CDR2 are LNHNV and YYDKDF (reference sequence). V lost 5 bases to trimming and J lost 1 base, with 6 bases between them. CDR3 protein: CATSAPSGNTIYF. CDR3 DNA sequence: TGTGCCACCAGCGCGCCATCTGGAAACACCATATATTTT.

Ten or more counts support this clonotype. This chain uses TRBV6-1 with TRBJ2-5; TRBD2 is a possible D gene (6 bases). Germline assignment: CDR1 MNHNS and CDR2 SASEGT. Trimming removed 2 bases at V and 4 bases at J, with 14 bases between. CDR3 length: 15 amino acids. The CDR3 protein is CASSEFGGRGETQYF. CDR3 in DNA: TGTGCCAGCAGTGAATTTGGGGGGAGAGGAGAGACCCAGTACTTC.

This clonotype was seen ten or more times. The chain couples TRBV7-8 to TRBJ1-4, with TRBD1 matching 8 bases. Germline V gene sequence: CDR1 SGHVS, CDR2 FQNEAQ. Losses at the gene ends were 7 bases for V and 5 bases for J; bases not matched to a gene: 12. This CDR3 has 16 amino acids. CDR3 sequence reads: CASTNPQGGLNEKLFF. The CDR3 DNA sequence: TGTGCCAGCACCAACCCACAGGGGGGCTTGAATGAAAAACTGTTTTTT.

The chain combines TRBV25-1 with TRBJ1-1, with D unclear. The CDR3 is 12 amino acids. Germline V gene sequence: CDR1 MGHDK, CDR2 SYGVNS. The V and J ends lost 2 bases and 3 bases respectively, with 4 bases between them. The CDR3 sequence is CASSERHTEAFF. CDR3 bases: TGTGCCAGCAGTGAACGGCACACTGAAGCTTTCTTT.

The rearrangement uses TRBV6-5 and TRBJ2-5; TRBD1 might be the D (5 bases). Germline V gene sequence: CDR1 MNHEY, CDR2 SVGAGI. The CDR3 contains 15 residues. Trimming pared 3 bases from V and 5 bases from J, leaving 16 bases between. CDR3 residues: CASSYRQPSQETQYF. The CDR3 coding sequence is TGTGCCAGCAGTTATCGACAGCCAAGTCAGGAGACCCAGTACTTC.

The chain has TRBV24-1 and TRBJ2-1, with D possibly matching TRBD2 (5 bases). V dropped 3 bases and J dropped 10 bases, with 12 bases sitting between them. The CDR3 consists of 13 residues. Germline lookup yields CDR1 KGHDR and CDR2 SFDVKD. CDR3 protein: CATSDGGLGEQFF. In DNA form, the CDR3 reads TGTGCCACCAGTGATGGAGGCTTGGGGGAGCAGTTCTTC.

This clonotype was recorded many times. The chain recombines TRBV5-1 with TRBJ2-2; either TRBD1 or TRBD2 may supply D (7 bases each). From germline, CDR1 is SGHRS and CDR2 YFSETQ. V shed 1 base and J shed 6 bases, with 10 bases lying between them. The CDR3 sequence is 14 residues long. CDR3 coding DNA: TGCGCCAGCAGCTTGTCAGGGGGGGCCGGGGAGCTGTTTTTT. It encodes CASSLSGGAGELFF.

This chain uses TRBV12-3 or TRBV12-4 with TRBJ1-2, with TRBD1 as a possible D gene (5 bases). Trimming pared 2 bases from V and 2 bases from J, leaving 9 bases between. CDR3 length: 14 amino acids. The CDR3 nucleotides read TGTGCCAGCAGTTTAACGGGGACCAACTATGGCTACACCTTC. It codes for CASSLTGTNYGYTF.

V gene TRBV7-6 combines with J gene TRBJ2-5; 11 nucleotides align to TRBD2. The CDR3 extends over 16 amino acids. Trimming took 5 bases from V and 7 from J; bases not matched to a gene: 12. Looked up from germline, CDR1 is SGHVS and CDR2 is FNYEAQ. The CDR3 DNA follows: TGTGCCAGCAGCCTCCCGACTAGCGGGGCGGTGGCGACCCAGTACTTC. Its translation is CASSLPTSGAVATQYF.

Concerning this clonotype itself: At one end the junction does not follow the germline gene, possibly because of a read error. The chain joins TRBV7-8 to TRBJ2-7; D is uncertain. This CDR3 is 11 amino acids long. Germline V gene lookup returns CDR1 SGHVS and CDR2 FQNEAQ. CDR3 DNA: TGTGCCAGCAGCTTAAGTCGGATCCTCCTCTTC. Its protein is CASSLSRILLF.